The 13 T cell receptor beta chains given below trace back to one sample, sequenced in a study of T cells in localized non-small cell lung cancer. Sequenced by immunoSEQ multiplex PCR; TCRdb stores in-frame clones only, minus some. The profile shows about 23,000 clones, approximately 83% of them singletons. The sequences come from PBMCs, collected before any cancer treatment. These receptors all stem from a man aged 40 to 75 with stage II lung adenocarcinoma.

The chain recombines TRBV28 with TRBJ1-2; TRBD1 might be the D (6 bases). Germline V gene lookup returns CDR1 MDHEN and CDR2 SYDVKM. V was pared by 4 bases and J by 1 base, with 16 bases between. The CDR3 has 16 residues. The DNA of the CDR3 is TGTGCCAGCAGTTCCGGGGGGGCGGAGGGTAACTATGGCTACACCTTC. It translates to CASSSGGAEGNYGYTF.

The chain couples TRBV29-1 to TRBJ2-7, with D perhaps matching TRBD1 (6 bases). V gave up 5 bases and J gave up 5 bases, with 19 bases separating them. The CDR3 loop spans 14 amino acids. The V gene's germline CDR1 is SQVTM and CDR2 ANQGSEA. The chain's CDR3 is CSVYTRDIHDEQYF. The CDR3 DNA is TGCAGCGTTTACACCCGGGACATTCACGACGAGCAGTACTTC.

The chain is built from TRBV25-1 and TRBJ2-3; maybe TRBD2 (5 bases). V dropped 10 bases and J dropped 2 bases, with 16 bases sitting between them. The germline gives CDR1 MGHDK, CDR2 SYGVNS. This CDR3 region has 14 residues. Here the CDR3 reads CATRASTPTDTQYF. The CDR3 DNA sequence: TGTGCCACTCGGGCTAGCACCCCCACAGATACGCAGTATTTT.

Relative to its sample, this clone is medium-sized. The rearrangement joins TRBV7-3 to TRBJ2-1, with D possibly matching TRBD2 (6 bases). Germline assignment: CDR1 SGHTA and CDR2 FQGTGA. Trimming took off 5 bases at V and 8 bases at J, with 19 bases between the two ends. The CDR3 has 15 residues. CDR3 residues: CASSPRGAGGDEQFF. Here the CDR3 DNA reads TGTGCCAGCAGCCCTCGCGGGGCGGGTGGCGATGAGCAGTTCTTC.

The chain has TRBV18 and TRBJ2-1; 9 bases agree with TRBD1. Germline CDR1 is KGHSH and CDR2 is LQKENI. The trim removed 4 bases at V and 4 bases at J, leaving 5 bases unmatched. The CDR3 is made up of 15 amino acids. CDR3 bases: TGTGCCAGCTCACTAGGACAGGGGAGTTACAATGAGCAGTTCTTC. This gives the protein CASSLGQGSYNEQFF.

This chain connects TRBV9 to TRBJ1-1; D gene unclear. The CDR3 loop spans 16 amino acids. V was cut by 1 base and J by 1 base, with 14 bases left in between. CDR1 is SGDLS, CDR2 YYNGEE, per germline. The CDR3 sequence is CASSVTSGIPNTEAFF. The CDR3 DNA is TGTGCCAGCAGCGTAACTTCGGGAATCCCGAACACTGAAGCTTTCTTT.

This clone has just a few counts. CDR3 DNA sequence: TGTGCCTGGAGGAGGGGACTCCTCGCAGATACGCAGTATTTT. Translation gives CAWRRGLLADTQYF. The V and J genes are TRBV30 and TRBJ2-3; maybe TRBD2 (6 bases). V lost 3 bases and J 4 bases, leaving 14 bases between the germline ends. Per germline, CDR1 GTSNPN and CDR2 SVGIG (reference sequence). The CDR3 runs to 14 residues.

The chain links TRBV6-5 to TRBJ2-4, with D perhaps assigned TRBD1 or TRBD2 (5 bases each). Germline-derived CDR1 and CDR2 are MNHEY and SVGAGI. Trimming took off 4 bases at V and 9 bases at J, with 22 bases between the two ends. This CDR3 region has 16 residues. The CDR3 protein is CASSSSPLFLGGIQYF. CDR3 sequence (DNA): TGTGCCAGCAGTTCTAGTCCCCTTTTCCTTGGGGGCATTCAGTACTTC.

The chain carries TRBV19 and TRBJ1-5; 10 bases fit TRBD1. This CDR3 comprises 15 residues. The V gene's germline CDR1 is LNHDA and CDR2 SQIVND (reference sequence). V gave up 9 bases and J gave up 0 bases; unmatched junction bases: 5. CDR3 DNA sequence: TGTGCCAGCGGGGACAGGGGTGGTAGCAATCAGCCCCAGCATTTT. Its translation is CASGDRGGSNQPQHF. Full variable domain (missing parts from reference TRBV19 and TRBJ1-5): DGGITQSPKYLFRKEGQNVTLSCEQNLNHDAMYWYRQDPGQGLRLIYYSQIVNDFQKGDIAEGYSVSREKKESFPLTVTSAQKNPTAFYLCASGDRGGSNQPQHFGDGTRLSIL.

The J gene is TRBJ2-7, the V gene TRBV4-2; TRBD2 agrees at 12 bases. The CDR3 sequence is 15 residues long. Per the germline V gene, CDR1 is LGHNA and CDR2 is YNFKEQ. J lost 6 bases, V lost 0 bases, and 3 bases had no gene match. This chain's CDR3 is CASSQDETSGSEQYF. CDR3 nucleotide sequence: TGTGCCAGCAGCCAAGATGAGACTAGCGGGAGCGAGCAGTACTTC.

This clone showed up just a few times. The V gene is TRBV5-6, the J gene TRBJ2-2; 7 positions match TRBD2. The CDR3 spans 15 residues. V was clipped by 4 bases and J by 0 bases; unmatched bases: 3. Germline CDR1 SGHDT, CDR2 YYEEEE. CDR3 sequence reads: CASSRGSTNTGELFF. CDR3 nucleotides: TGTGCCAGCAGCCGCGGGAGTACGAACACCGGGGAGCTGTTTTTT. The whole variable domain, remainder taken from reference TRBV5-6 and TRBJ2-2, is DAGVTQSPTHLIKTRGQQVTLRCSPKSGHDTVSWYQQALGQGPQFIFQYYEEEERQRGNFPDRFSGHQFPNYSSELNVNALLLGDSALYLCASSRGSTNTGELFFGEGSRLTVL.

V usage is TRBV18 and J usage is TRBJ2-4, with 7 bases fitting TRBD2. This CDR3 comprises 14 residues. Germline V lookup: CDR1 KGHSH, CDR2 LQKENI. V shed 4 bases and J 8 bases; nucleotides not matched to a gene: 8. The CDR3 protein is CASSRREGSYIQYF. The CDR3 coding sequence is TGTGCCAGCTCACGAAGGGAGGGTTCGTACATTCAGTACTTC.

The chain joins TRBV14 to TRBJ1-1; tentative D call: TRBD1 (6 bases). From germline, CDR1 is SGHDN and CDR2 FVKESK. CDR3 length: 13 amino acids. Trimming shortened V by 2 bases and J by 4 bases, and 8 bases separated the two germline ends. The CDR3 DNA sequence: TGTGCCAGCAGCCAACAGGGGAGCACTGAAGCTTTCTTT. It codes for CASSQQGSTEAFF.